The 27 T cell receptor beta chains below all came from one sample that was sequenced in a study of blood T cell repertoires in COVID-19. TCRdb's table, derived via immunoSEQ multiplex PCR, lists solely in-frame clones and lacks some. The sample comprises nearly 400,000 clones, roughly 89% of which are singletons, and about 1.7% rests with the top ten. Sequenced sample: PBMCs or T cells enriched from blood (not recorded which). The receptors derive from a woman between 25 and 40 years old who had recovered from COVID-19.

This sequence joins TRBV10-3 and TRBJ2-3; tentative D call: TRBD2 (6 bases). The CDR3 is 15 residues long. Per germline, CDR1 ENHRY and CDR2 SYGVKD. Trimming shortened V by 3 bases and J by 0 bases, and 10 bases separated the two germline ends. DNA for the CDR3: TGTGCCATCAGTGATAAGGGACTGAGCACAGATACGCAGTATTTT. Its protein product is CAISDKGLSTDTQYF.

The chain links TRBV9 to TRBJ1-3; TRBD1 agrees at 8 bases. The CDR3 extends over 16 amino acids. CDR1 and CDR2 (germline): SGDLS, YYNGEE. V shed 0 bases, J shed 0 bases, and the junction held 2 bases outside the gene matches. CDR3 coding DNA: TGTGCCAGCAGCGTAGCAGGGGGCCACTCTGGAAACACCATATATTTT. It translates to CASSVAGGHSGNTIYF.

This chain uses TRBV15 with TRBJ2-2; D not resolved. The ends were cut back, 1 base at V and 4 bases at J, with 7 bases in the middle. The CDR3 has 14 residues. The germline V gene has CDR1 LNHNV and CDR2 YYDKDF (reference sequence). As DNA, the CDR3 is TGTGCCACCAGCAGAGTGGTGAGCACCGGGGAGCTGTTTTTT. Translating it yields CATSRVVSTGELFF.

The chain has TRBV4-1 and TRBJ1-2; D is perhaps TRBD1 (5 bases). Germline lookup yields CDR1 MGHRA and CDR2 YSYEKL. The CDR3 has 15 amino acids. Trimming removed 0 bases from V and 3 bases from J, with 11 bases in between. DNA for the CDR3: TGCGCCAGCAGCCAAGATAGGGCAGGGTACTATGGCTACACCTTC. Translating it yields CASSQDRAGYYGYTF.

J is TRBJ1-2 and V is TRBV27; TRBD1 aligns across 8 bases. The CDR3 has 15 residues. After removal of 2 bases from V and 4 bases from J, the junction contained 6 bases not matched to a gene. Germline V CDR1 and CDR2: MNHEY, SMNVEV (reference sequence). The CDR3 region has the DNA TGTGCCAGCAGTTTACAAACAGGGGGTTTCTATGGCTACACCTTC. Its protein product is CASSLQTGGFYGYTF.

V is TRBV6-5 and J is TRBJ1-2; TRBD1 matches at 7 bases. There are 13 residues in the CDR3. V was clipped by 6 bases and J by 4 bases; unmatched bases: 5. The germline CDR1 and CDR2 sequences are MNHEY and SVGAGI. The CDR3 region has the DNA TGTGCCAGCAGGGGGGACAGTTCCTATGGCTACACCTTC. It yields the protein CASRGDSSYGYTF.

This sequence joins TRBV29-1 and TRBJ2-7; TRBD1 agrees at 7 bases. The CDR3 runs 14 residues. V dropped 4 bases and J dropped 3; count of bases not matched to a gene: 9. Germline V gene data show CDR1 as SQVTM and CDR2 as ANQGSEA. The CDR3, as DNA: TGCAGCGTTGTCGCCAAGTGGGACAGCTACGAGCAGTACTTC. Its protein product is CSVVAKWDSYEQYF.

This CDR3 is CAIRWGGPGTEAFF. The CDR3 DNA follows: TGTGCCATCAGATGGGGGGGCCCAGGGACTGAAGCTTTCTTT. The V and J genes are TRBV6-5 and TRBJ1-1; maybe TRBD1 (6 bases). Germline V CDR1 and CDR2: MNHEY, SVGAGI. V was pared by 10 bases and J by 5 bases, with 20 bases between. This CDR3 spans 14 amino acids.

The V gene is TRBV3-1 (or the pseudogene TRBV3-2), the J gene TRBJ2-7; D remains ambiguous. V lost 3 bases and J lost 2, with 5 bases in between. This CDR3 has 12 amino acids. Looked up from germline, CDR1 is LGHDT and CDR2 is YNNKEL (reference sequence). The CDR3 nucleotides are TGTGCCAGCAGCCAGAGTACCTACGAGCAGTACTTC. Its translation: CASSQSTYEQYF.

The chain has TRBV5-1 and TRBJ2-1; TRBD1 agrees at 7 bases. The germline gives CDR1 SGHRS, CDR2 YFSETQ. The CDR3 length is 13 residues. After removal of 7 bases from V and 5 bases from J, the junction contained 6 bases not matched to a gene. CDR3 coding DNA: TGCGCCAGCCGAAACAGGGGCAACAATGAGCAGTTCTTC. Translating gives CASRNRGNNEQFF. The full variable domain, its missing parts supplied by reference TRBV5-1 and TRBJ2-1, is KAGVTQTPRYLIKTRGQQVTLSCSPISGHRSVSWYQQTPGQGLQFLFEYFSETQRNKGNFPGRFSGRQFSNSRSEMNVSTLELGDSALYLCASRNRGNNEQFFGPGTRLTVL.

A word on this clone: In the same sample, other DNA sequences code for this CDR3. V usage is TRBV19 and J usage is TRBJ2-7, with 7 bases matching TRBD1. Trimming took 3 bases from V and 0 from J; bases not matched to a gene: 5. The CDR3 has 15 amino acids. Germline assignment: CDR1 LNHDA and CDR2 SQIVND (reference sequence). The CDR3 DNA reads as TGTGCCAGTAGTATTACGGGACAGAGCTCCTACGAGCAGTACTTC. It specifies CASSITGQSSYEQYF.

The chain employs TRBV5-1 and TRBJ1-2; D perhaps matches TRBD1 (6 bases). V shed 4 bases and J shed 4 bases, with 20 bases lying between them. Germline V gives CDR1 SGHRS, CDR2 YFSETQ. The CDR3 is 16 residues long. The CDR3 region has the DNA TGCGCCAGCAGCGTTAACCCAGGGGCGCACGGCTATGGCTACACCTTC. Amino acids: CASSVNPGAHGYGYTF.

The rearrangement joins TRBV6-5 to TRBJ1-3, with D perhaps matching TRBD1 (6 bases). V lost 6 bases and J 4 bases, leaving 10 bases between the germline ends. The CDR3 is 13 residues long. In germline, CDR1 is MNHEY, CDR2 SVGAGI. The CDR3 reads CASSDGQGNTIYF. The CDR3 DNA follows: TGTGCCAGCAGCGACGGACAGGGAAACACCATATATTTT.

In this sample, this clone turned up once. The V gene is TRBV7-9, the J gene TRBJ1-5; possibly TRBD1 for D (5 bases). With 5 bases removed from V and 2 bases from J, the gap between germline ends came to 10 bases. CDR3 size: 14 residues. Germline V gene data show CDR1 as SEHNR and CDR2 as FQNEAQ (reference sequence). The CDR3 DNA sequence: TGTGCCAGCAGCGGAGTAGGGGGCAATCAGCCCCAGCATTTT. This encodes CASSGVGGNQPQHF.

The rearrangement uses TRBV18 and TRBJ2-5, with 8 bases aligning to TRBD2. J lost 5 bases, V lost 3 bases, and 2 bases had no gene match. The CDR3 is made up of 13 amino acids. The germline CDR1 and CDR2 sequences are KGHSH and LQKENI. In nucleotides, the CDR3 is TGTGCCAGCTCACCCGGACTAGCCGAGACCCAGTACTTC. This codes for CASSPGLAETQYF. The variable domain in full, with the rest retrieved from reference TRBV18 and TRBJ2-5, is NAGVMQNPRHLVRRRGQEARLRCSPMKGHSHVYWYRQLPEEGLKFMVYLQKENIIDESGMPKERFSAEFPKEGPSILRIQQVVRGDSAAYFCASSPGLAETQYFGPGTRLLVL.

Here the CDR3 DNA reads TGTGCCAGCAGCTTAAGGACTAGCGGGAGGGCCGACGGGGAGCTGTTTTTT. This codes for CASSLRTSGRADGELFF. The genes are TRBV7-9 and TRBJ2-2; TRBD2 aligns across 15 bases. V shed 2 bases and J 7 bases; nucleotides not matched to a gene: 5. This CDR3 is built from 17 residues. Looked up from germline, CDR1 is SEHNR and CDR2 is FQNEAQ (reference sequence).

This clone occurred many times. The J gene is TRBJ2-1, the V gene TRBV4-1; D not resolved. Germline assignment: CDR1 MGHRA and CDR2 YSYEKL. Trimming removed 1 base from V and 6 bases from J, with 7 bases in between. The CDR3 contains 13 residues. CDR3 protein: CASSQVGPNEQFF. CDR3 in DNA: TGCGCCAGCAGCCAAGTGGGCCCCAATGAGCAGTTCTTC.

The J gene is TRBJ2-1, the V gene TRBV11-1; 7 nucleotides line up with TRBD2. CDR1 SGHAT and CDR2 FQDESV come from the germline V gene (reference sequence). V shed 1 base, J shed 6 bases, and the junction held 3 bases outside the gene matches. The CDR3 runs 14 residues. DNA of the CDR3: TGTGCCAGCAGCTTAGTTCGGGGGGTCAATGAGCAGTTCTTC. It yields the protein CASSLVRGVNEQFF.

The chain joins TRBV13 to TRBJ1-2, with D unresolved. CDR3 length: 13 amino acids. V gave up 3 bases and J gave up 9 bases, with 14 bases separating them. The V gene's germline CDR1 is PRHDT and CDR2 FYEKMQ (reference sequence). This CDR3 reads CASSFTRGISYTF. In DNA form, the CDR3 reads TGTGCCAGCAGCTTCACTCGGGGTATTAGCTACACCTTC. Full variable domain (missing parts from reference TRBV13 and TRBJ1-2): AAGVIQSPRHLIKEKRETATLKCYPIPRHDTVYWYQQGPGQDPQFLISFYEKMQSDKGSIPDRFSAQQFSDYHSELNMSSLELGDSALYFCASSFTRGISYTFGSGTRLTVV.

The genes are TRBV2 and TRBJ2-3; 9 bases fit TRBD1. Germline V CDR1 and CDR2: SNHLY, FYNNEI. The CDR3 loop spans 13 amino acids. The junction had 5 bases not matched to a gene; V was cut back by 7 bases and J by 6 bases. CDR3 sequence reads: CASKGTGSDTQYF. Written as DNA, the CDR3 is TGTGCCAGCAAGGGGACAGGGAGCGATACGCAGTATTTT.

The chain couples TRBV28 to TRBJ1-2, with TRBD1 matching 8 bases. V lost 3 bases and J lost 4; bases outside the gene matches: 4. The CDR3 totals 14 residues. Germline V lookup: CDR1 MDHEN, CDR2 SYDVKM. CDR3 bases: TGTGCCAGCAGTTTTACAGGGGGAGGCTATGGCTACACCTTC. Protein: CASSFTGGGYGYTF.

The V call is TRBV3-1 (or the pseudogene TRBV3-2), the J call TRBJ2-5; maybe TRBD1 (5 bases). CDR1 is LGHDT, CDR2 YNNKEL, per germline (reference sequence). The CDR3 consists of 14 residues. The ends were cut back, 4 bases at V and 4 bases at J, with 13 bases in the middle. CDR3 in amino acids: CASSPRHRTETQYF. CDR3 in DNA: TGTGCCAGCAGCCCCCGGCACAGGACAGAGACCCAGTACTTC.

The CDR3 nucleotides read TGTGCCAGCACTTACACGGGGGCCTACGAGCAGTACTTC. Protein sequence: CASTYTGAYEQYF. The chain uses TRBV11-2 and TRBJ2-7; perhaps TRBD2 as D (6 bases). Trimming stripped 7 bases from V and 2 bases from J, with 12 bases between. CDR1 is SGHAT, CDR2 FQNNGV, per germline. CDR3 length: 13 amino acids.

This sequence joins TRBV28 and TRBJ2-7; 7 bases fit TRBD2. The CDR3 loop spans 14 amino acids. Germline V gene data show CDR1 as MDHEN and CDR2 as SYDVKM. With V trimmed by 5 bases and J by 5 bases, 9 bases remained unmatched. The CDR3 nucleotides are TGTGCCAGCAGTCGAAGTAGACTAGCCCACGAGCAGTACTTC. It codes for CASSRSRLAHEQYF. Together with reference TRBV28 and TRBJ2-7, the CDR3 gives the full variable domain: DVKVTQSSRYLVKRTGEKVFLECVQDMDHENMFWYRQDPGLGLRLIYFSYDVKMKEKGDIPEGYSVSREKKERFSLILESASTNQTSMYLCASSRSRLAHEQYFGPGTRLTVT.

V usage is TRBV4-1 and J usage is TRBJ1-3; TRBD1 is a possible D gene (5 bases). Per the germline V gene, CDR1 is MGHRA and CDR2 is YSYEKL. V was clipped by 0 bases and J by 4 bases, with 16 bases between them. The CDR3 loop spans 17 amino acids. The CDR3 region is CASSQDQGFIPGNTIYF. CDR3 coding DNA: TGCGCCAGCAGCCAAGATCAGGGTTTTATACCGGGAAACACCATATATTTT.

The CDR3 coding sequence is TGTGCCAGCAGCGTTCGGGACAGTCTTTCTGGGGCCAACGTCCTGACTTTC. This encodes CASSVRDSLSGANVLTF. J is TRBJ2-6 and V is TRBV9; 7 positions agree with TRBD1. V lost 2 bases, J lost 1 base, and 6 bases stayed unmatched. The CDR3 runs to 17 residues. CDR1 and CDR2 from the germline V gene are SGDLS and YYNGEE.

In this sample, this clone turned up a few times. This chain connects TRBV21-1 to TRBJ1-1; the table's D call TRBD1 went unverified against the DNA. TRBV21-1 is recorded as a pseudogene. The CDR3 consists of 22 residues. The CDR3 spells CARSSNSFGDLGTGFLNTEAFF. CDR3 nucleotides: TGTGCCAGAAGCAGCAATTCTTTTGGGGATTTGGGGACAGGGTTCCTGAACACTGAAGCTTTCTTT.